This TCR beta chain was obtained from a study of regulatory T cells in long-lasting Graves disease. Whole-study results and caveats: New patients shared fewer public clonotypes (about 1,000) than persistent patients did (over 2,500).

Notes on this clonotype: What it binds is not known.

As for time point: newly diagnosed GD, antithyroid drugs for less than 3 months. The TCR library used RNA extracted from PBMCs. iRepertoire HTBI primers and Arm-PCR of CDR3 regions built TCR beta libraries. A single record per CDR3 protein comes from TCRdb applying MiXCR to the multiplex PCR reads. The table shows a few hundred thousand distinct CDR3 sequences, with about 12% occurring only once. This sample also belongs to another study, concerning T cells in Graves' hyperthyroidism and ophthalmopathy. As that study records: It was uncontrolled infection, other autoimmune disease, pregnancy or lactation that excluded patients. In making diagnoses, clinical symptoms, serum thyroxine and TRAb, thyroid ultrasound and orbital computed tomography were all used. Blood also held most thyroid clonotypes expanded beyond 0.001.

The specimen was peripheral blood mononuclear cells (PBMCs), collected at new diagnosis, from a patient treated with antithyroid drugs. This receptor was identified in a young woman with Graves disease.

The CDR3 region is CASSLLPDQETQYF. CDR3 nucleotides: TGTGCCAGCAGCTTATTACCGGACCAAGAGACCCAGTACTTC. The chain is built from TRBV7-9 and TRBJ2-5; the D is unclear. The germline CDR1 and CDR2 sequences are SEHNR and FQNEAQ (reference sequence). CDR3 length equals 14 residues. The V and J ends lost 2 bases and 0 bases respectively, with 7 bases between them.